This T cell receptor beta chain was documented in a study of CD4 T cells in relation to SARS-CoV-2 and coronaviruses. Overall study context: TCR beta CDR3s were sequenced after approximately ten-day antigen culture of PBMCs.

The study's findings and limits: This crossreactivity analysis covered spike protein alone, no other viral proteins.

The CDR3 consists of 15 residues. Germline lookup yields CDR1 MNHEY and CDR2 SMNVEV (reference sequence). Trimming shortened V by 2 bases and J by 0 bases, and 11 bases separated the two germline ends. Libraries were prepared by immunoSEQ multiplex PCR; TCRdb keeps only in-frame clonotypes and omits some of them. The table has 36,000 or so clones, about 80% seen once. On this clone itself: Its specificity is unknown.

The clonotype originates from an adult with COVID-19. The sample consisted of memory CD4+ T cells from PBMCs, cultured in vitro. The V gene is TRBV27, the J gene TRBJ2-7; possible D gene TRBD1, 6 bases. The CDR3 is CASSLGQKSSYEQYF. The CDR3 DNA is TGTGCCAGCAGTTTAGGACAGAAGAGCTCCTACGAGCAGTACTTC.